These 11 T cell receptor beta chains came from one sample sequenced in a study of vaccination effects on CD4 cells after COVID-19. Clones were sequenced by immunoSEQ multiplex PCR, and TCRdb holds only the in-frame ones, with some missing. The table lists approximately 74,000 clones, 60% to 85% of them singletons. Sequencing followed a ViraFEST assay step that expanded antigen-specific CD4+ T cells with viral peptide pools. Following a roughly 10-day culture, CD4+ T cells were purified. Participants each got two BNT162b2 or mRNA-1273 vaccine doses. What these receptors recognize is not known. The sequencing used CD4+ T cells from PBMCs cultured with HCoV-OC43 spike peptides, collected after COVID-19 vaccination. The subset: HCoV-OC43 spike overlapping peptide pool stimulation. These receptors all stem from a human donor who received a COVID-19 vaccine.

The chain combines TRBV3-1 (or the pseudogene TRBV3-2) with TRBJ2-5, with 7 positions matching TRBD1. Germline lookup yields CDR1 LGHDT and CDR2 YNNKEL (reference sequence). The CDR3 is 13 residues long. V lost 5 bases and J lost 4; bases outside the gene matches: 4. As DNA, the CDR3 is TGTGCCAGCAGCGACAGGGAACCAGAGACCCAGTACTTC. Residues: CASSDREPETQYF.

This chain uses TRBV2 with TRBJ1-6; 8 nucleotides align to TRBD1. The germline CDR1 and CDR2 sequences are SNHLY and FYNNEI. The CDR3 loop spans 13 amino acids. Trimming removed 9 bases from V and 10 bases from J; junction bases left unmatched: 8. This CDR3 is CARRQGLGSPLHF. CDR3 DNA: TGTGCCAGACGACAGGGGTTAGGATCACCCCTCCACTTT.

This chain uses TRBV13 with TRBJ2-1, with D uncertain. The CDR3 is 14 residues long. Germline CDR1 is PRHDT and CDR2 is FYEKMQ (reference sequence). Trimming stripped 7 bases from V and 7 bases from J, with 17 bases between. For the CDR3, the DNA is TGTGCCAGCACCCTCTACCCGGCTCAGAATGAGCAGTTCTTC. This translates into CASTLYPAQNEQFF.

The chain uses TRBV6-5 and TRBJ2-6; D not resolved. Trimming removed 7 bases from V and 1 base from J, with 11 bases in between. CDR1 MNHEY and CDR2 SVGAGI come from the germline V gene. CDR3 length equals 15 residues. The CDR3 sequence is CASTRSQSGANVLTF. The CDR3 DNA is TGTGCCAGCACCCGATCCCAATCTGGGGCCAACGTCCTGACTTTC.

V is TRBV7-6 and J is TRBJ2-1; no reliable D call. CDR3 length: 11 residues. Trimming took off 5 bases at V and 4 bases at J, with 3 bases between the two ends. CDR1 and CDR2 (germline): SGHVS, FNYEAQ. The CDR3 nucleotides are TGTGCCAGCAGCGTTTACAATGAGCAGTTCTTC. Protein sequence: CASSVYNEQFF.

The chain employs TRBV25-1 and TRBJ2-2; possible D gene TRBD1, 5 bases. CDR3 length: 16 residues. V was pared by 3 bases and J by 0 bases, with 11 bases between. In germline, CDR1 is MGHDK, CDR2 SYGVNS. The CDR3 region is CASSEFSGTNTGELFF. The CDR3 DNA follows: TGTGCCAGCAGTGAGTTCTCAGGGACGAACACCGGGGAGCTGTTTTTT.

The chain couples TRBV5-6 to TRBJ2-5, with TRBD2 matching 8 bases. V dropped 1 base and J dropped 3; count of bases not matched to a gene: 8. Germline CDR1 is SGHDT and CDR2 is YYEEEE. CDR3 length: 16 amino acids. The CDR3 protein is CASSLRRGGIEETQYF. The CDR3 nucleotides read TGTGCCAGCAGCTTGCGGCGCGGGGGGATCGAAGAGACCCAGTACTTC.

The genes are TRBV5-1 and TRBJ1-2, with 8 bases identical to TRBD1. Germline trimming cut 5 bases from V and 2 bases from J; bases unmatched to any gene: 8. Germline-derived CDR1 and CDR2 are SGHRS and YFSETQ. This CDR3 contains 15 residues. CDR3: CASSFGTGGNYGYTF. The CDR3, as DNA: TGCGCCAGCAGTTTTGGGACAGGTGGCAACTATGGCTACACCTTC. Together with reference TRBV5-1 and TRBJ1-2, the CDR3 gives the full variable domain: KAGVTQTPRYLIKTRGQQVTLSCSPISGHRSVSWYQQTPGQGLQFLFEYFSETQRNKGNFPGRFSGRQFSNSRSEMNVSTLELGDSALYLCASSFGTGGNYGYTFGSGTRLTVV.

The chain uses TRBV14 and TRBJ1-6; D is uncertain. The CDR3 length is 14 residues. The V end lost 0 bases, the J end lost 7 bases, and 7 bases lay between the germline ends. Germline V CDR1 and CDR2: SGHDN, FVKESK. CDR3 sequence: CASSQDYKNSPLHF. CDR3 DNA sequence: TGTGCCAGCAGCCAAGATTATAAAAATTCACCCCTCCACTTT.

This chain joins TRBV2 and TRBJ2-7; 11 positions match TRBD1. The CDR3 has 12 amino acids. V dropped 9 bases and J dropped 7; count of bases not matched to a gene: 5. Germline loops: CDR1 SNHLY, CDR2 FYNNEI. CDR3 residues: CASGQGAGEQYV. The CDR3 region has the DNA TGTGCCAGTGGACAGGGGGCAGGTGAGCAGTACGTC.

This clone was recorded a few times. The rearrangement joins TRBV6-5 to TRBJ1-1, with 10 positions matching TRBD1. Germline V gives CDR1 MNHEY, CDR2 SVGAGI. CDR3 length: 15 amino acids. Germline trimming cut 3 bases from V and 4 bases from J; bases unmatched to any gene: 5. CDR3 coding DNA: TGTGCCAGCAGTTATGGATGGACAGGGGGCACTGAAGCTTTCTTT. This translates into CASSYGWTGGTEAFF.